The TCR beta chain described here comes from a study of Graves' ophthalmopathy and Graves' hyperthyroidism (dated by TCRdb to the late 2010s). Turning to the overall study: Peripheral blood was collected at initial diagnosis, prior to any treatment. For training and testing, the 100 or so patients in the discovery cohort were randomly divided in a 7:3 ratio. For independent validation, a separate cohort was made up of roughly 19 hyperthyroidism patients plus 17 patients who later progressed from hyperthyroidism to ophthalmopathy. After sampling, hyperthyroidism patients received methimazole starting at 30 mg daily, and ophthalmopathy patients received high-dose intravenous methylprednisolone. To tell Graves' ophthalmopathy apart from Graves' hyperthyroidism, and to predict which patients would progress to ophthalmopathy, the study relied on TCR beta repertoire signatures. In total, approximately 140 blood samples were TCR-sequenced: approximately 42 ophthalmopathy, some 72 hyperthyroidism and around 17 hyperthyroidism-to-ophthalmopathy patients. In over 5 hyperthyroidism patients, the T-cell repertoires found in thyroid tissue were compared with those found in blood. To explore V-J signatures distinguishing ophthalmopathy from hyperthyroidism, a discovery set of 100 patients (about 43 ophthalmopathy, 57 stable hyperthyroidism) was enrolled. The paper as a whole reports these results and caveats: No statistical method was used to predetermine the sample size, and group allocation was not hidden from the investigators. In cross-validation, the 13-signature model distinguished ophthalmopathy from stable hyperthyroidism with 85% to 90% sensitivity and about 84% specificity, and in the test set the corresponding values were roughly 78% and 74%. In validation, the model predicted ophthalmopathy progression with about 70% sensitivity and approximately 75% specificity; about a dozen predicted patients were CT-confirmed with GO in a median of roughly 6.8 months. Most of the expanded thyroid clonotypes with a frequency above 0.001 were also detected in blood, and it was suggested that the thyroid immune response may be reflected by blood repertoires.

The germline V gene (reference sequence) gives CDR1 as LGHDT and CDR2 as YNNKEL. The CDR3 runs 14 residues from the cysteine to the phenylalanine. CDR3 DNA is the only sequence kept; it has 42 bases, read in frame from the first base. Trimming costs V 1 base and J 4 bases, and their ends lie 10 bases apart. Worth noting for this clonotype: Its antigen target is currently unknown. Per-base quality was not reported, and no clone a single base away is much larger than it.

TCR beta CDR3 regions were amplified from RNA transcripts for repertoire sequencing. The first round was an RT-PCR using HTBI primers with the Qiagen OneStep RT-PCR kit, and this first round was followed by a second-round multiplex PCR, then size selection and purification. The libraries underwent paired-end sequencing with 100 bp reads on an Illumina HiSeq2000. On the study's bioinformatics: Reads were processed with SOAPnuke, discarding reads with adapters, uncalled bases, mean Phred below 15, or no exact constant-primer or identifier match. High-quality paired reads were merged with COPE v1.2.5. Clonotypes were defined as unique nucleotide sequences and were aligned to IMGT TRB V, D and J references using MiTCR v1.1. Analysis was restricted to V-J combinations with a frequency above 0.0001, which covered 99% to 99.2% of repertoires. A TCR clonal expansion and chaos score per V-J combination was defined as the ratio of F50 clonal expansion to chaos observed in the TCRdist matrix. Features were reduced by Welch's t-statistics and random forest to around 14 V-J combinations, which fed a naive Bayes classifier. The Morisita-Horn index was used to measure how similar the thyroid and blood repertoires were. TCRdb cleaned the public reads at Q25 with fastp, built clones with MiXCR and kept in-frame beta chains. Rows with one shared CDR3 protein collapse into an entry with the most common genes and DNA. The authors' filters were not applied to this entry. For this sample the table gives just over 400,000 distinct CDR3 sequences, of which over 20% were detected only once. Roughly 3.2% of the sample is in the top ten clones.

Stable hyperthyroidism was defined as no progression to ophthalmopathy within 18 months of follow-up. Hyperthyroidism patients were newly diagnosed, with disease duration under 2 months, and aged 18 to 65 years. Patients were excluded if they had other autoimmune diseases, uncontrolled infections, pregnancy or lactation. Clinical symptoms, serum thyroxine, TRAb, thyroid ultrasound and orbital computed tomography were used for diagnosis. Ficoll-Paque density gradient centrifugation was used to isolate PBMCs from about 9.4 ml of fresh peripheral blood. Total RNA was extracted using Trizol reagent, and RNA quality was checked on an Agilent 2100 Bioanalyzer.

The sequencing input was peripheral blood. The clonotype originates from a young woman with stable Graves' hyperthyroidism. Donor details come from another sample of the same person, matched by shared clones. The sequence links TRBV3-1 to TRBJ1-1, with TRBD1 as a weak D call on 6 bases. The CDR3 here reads CASSQGTAVTEAFF. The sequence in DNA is TGTGCCAGCAGCCAAGGGACAGCCGTCACTGAAGCTTTCTTT.